Listed below are T cell receptor beta chains from one sample, sequenced in a study of blood T cell repertoires in COVID-19. Sequencing was performed with immunoSEQ multiplex PCR; in TCRdb, only in-frame clones are kept and a portion is missing. The data show approximately 67,000 clones, approximately 90% seen once. Sequencing was carried out using peripheral blood. The receptors shown here come from a woman in her fifties or sixties with active COVID-19. CDR3s include the opening cysteine and the closing phenylalanine or tryptophan. D genes are given only for firm matches. Some rows have no size entry. The others give once, few or many, or a class for an expanded clone.

15	TRBV6-5	NA	TRBJ2-3	NA	TGTGCCAGCAGGCTCTCCGGGTCGGCGACAGATACGCAGTATTTT	CASRLSGSATDTQYF
16	TRBV11-2	NA	TRBJ2-1	NA	TGTGCCAGCAGCAGCCTAAGGCGGAAGTACTACAATGAGCAGTTCTTC	CASSSLRRKYYNEQFF
13	TRBV15	once	TRBJ1-1	NA	TGTGCCACTGGGATCAGGGTTAACACTGAAGCTTTCTTT	CATGIRVNTEAFF
14	TRBV5-1	NA	TRBJ1-3	TRBD1	TGCGCCAGCAGCCCCGGGACAGGTGTGAACACCATATATTTT	CASSPGTGVNTIYF
14	TRBV4-1	once	TRBJ2-5	NA	TGCGCCAGCAGCCAAGATTGGCCCCAAGAGACCCAGTACTTC	CASSQDWPQETQYF
15	TRBV20-1	NA	TRBJ1-4	NA	TGCAGTGCTAGTGTTCGGACTTCAACTAATGAAAAACTGTTTTTT	CSASVRTSTNEKLFF
17	TRBV28	NA	TRBJ2-2	NA	TGTGCCAGCAGTTACCAAATGACTAGTTTGGACACCGGGGAGCTGTTTTTT	CASSYQMTSLDTGELFF
12	TRBV4-1	NA	TRBJ2-7	NA	TGCGCCAGCAGGGCCGGGGGCTACGAGCAGTACTTC	CASRAGGYEQYF
16	TRBV5-1	NA	TRBJ2-3	TRBD2	TGCGCCAGCAGCGCGACTAGCGGTGATATCACAGATACGCAGTATTTT	CASSATSGDITDTQYF
16	TRBV18	NA	TRBJ2-3	TRBD2	TGTGCCAGCTCACTATCACTAGCGGGAGGGCCAGATACGCAGTATTTT	CASSLSLAGGPDTQYF
13	TRBV18	NA	TRBJ1-6	NA	TGTGCCAGCTCAGGGCAGACAGCGTCACCCCTCCACTTT	CASSGQTASPLHF
12	TRBV19	NA	TRBJ2-2	NA	TGTGCCAGTACCCCAGGGGTCGGGGAGCTGTTTTTT	CASTPGVGELFF
16	TRBV5-4	NA	TRBJ2-3	NA	TGTGCCAGCAGACCATTTACAGGGACGCGGGCAGATACGCAGTATTTT	CASRPFTGTRADTQYF
14	TRBV20-1	NA	TRBJ1-5	NA	TGCAGTGCTAGTTTGGACGGAGGTCCAGGGGCCCAGCATTTT	CSASLDGGPGAQHF
15	TRBV9	NA	TRBJ2-6	NA	TGTGCCAGCAGCGCGACTAGTCCCGGGGCCAACGTCCTGACTTTC	CASSATSPGANVLTF
16	TRBV28	NA	TRBJ1-2	TRBD1	TGTGCCAGCAGTCGCCGGGACAGGCGATTATACTATGGCTACACCTTC	CASSRRDRRLYYGYTF
16	TRBV28	NA	TRBJ1-2	NA	TGTGCCAGCAAACGACTCGGACGGGGGAGTAGCTATGGCTACACCTTC	CASKRLGRGSSYGYTF
13	TRBV6-5	NA	TRBJ2-5	NA	TGTGCCAGCAGTCCCTTTGGAGGAGAGACCCAGTACTTC	CASSPFGGETQYF
14	TRBV27	NA	TRBJ1-6	NA	TGTGCCAGCCACCCAAACGGGTATAATTCACCCCTCCACTTT	CASHPNGYNSPLHF
15	TRBV15	NA	TRBJ2-7	NA	TGTGCCACCAGCCTTGGGGGGACGGTGGCCTACGAGCAGTACTTC	CATSLGGTVAYEQYF
16	TRBV28	few	TRBJ2-5	TRBD2	TGTGCCAGCAGTCCCCCTCCGGGACTAGGAAGTGAGACCCAGTACTTC	CASSPPPGLGSETQYF
13	TRBV10-3	NA	TRBJ1-2	NA	TGTGCCATCAGTGAACCGCCCGGCTATGGCTACACCTTC	CAISEPPGYGYTF
11	TRBV2	NA	TRBJ2-7	NA	TGTGCCAGCAAGGGGACCTACGAGCAGTACTTC	CASKGTYEQYF
16	TRBV27	NA	TRBJ2-4	NA	TGTGCCAGCAGTTTAACTCCGAGTCTAGCCAAAAACATTCAGTACTTC	CASSLTPSLAKNIQYF